One and the same sample provided the 29 T cell receptor beta chains below, sequenced in a study of cytomegalovirus exposure and HLA in healthy donors. With 60 Vbeta and 13 Jbeta primers, the PCR was carried out. Produced via immunoSEQ multiplex PCR; TCRdb's table is partial and in-frame only. The table has roughly 150,000 clones, around 66% seen once. Material: PBMCs. The receptor set was obtained from a young woman in good health and CMV-seropositive.

This clone was seen more than once but under ten times. V usage is TRBV6-6 and J usage is TRBJ2-7; weak D call: TRBD2 (5 bases). Germline V lookup: CDR1 MNHNY, CDR2 SVGAGI (reference sequence). The CDR3 consists of 14 residues. V was pared by 5 bases and J by 5 bases, with 16 bases between. The CDR3 sequence: CASSTQQRVHEQYF. For the CDR3, the DNA is TGTGCCAGCAGTACCCAGCAGAGGGTCCACGAGCAGTACTTC.

V usage is TRBV5-4 and J usage is TRBJ2-7; 7 nucleotides agree with TRBD1. V lost 0 bases to trimming and J lost 6 bases; unmatched junction nucleotides: 6. CDR1 is SGHNT, CDR2 YYREEE, per germline (reference sequence). This CDR3 has 14 residues. The CDR3 spells CASSLGTGISEQYF. CDR3 bases: TGTGCCAGCAGCTTGGGGACAGGCATTAGCGAGCAGTACTTC.

This clone has a handful of counts. The chain employs TRBV7-2 and TRBJ1-1; a possible D gene is TRBD1 (6 bases). Germline CDR1 and CDR2: SGHTA and FQGNSA. The CDR3 is 14 amino acids. Trimming pared 4 bases from V and 10 bases from J, leaving 19 bases between. Written as DNA, the CDR3 is TGTGCCAGCAGCTCCTCGGGACAACTGATAGGAGCTTTCTTT. Amino acids: CASSSSGQLIGAFF.

The genes are TRBV14 and TRBJ1-1; D is undetermined. From germline, CDR1 is SGHDN and CDR2 FVKESK. V lost 4 bases, J lost 14 bases, and 14 bases lay in between. The length of the CDR3 is 11 residues. The CDR3 loop reads CASSLGGQSFF. The CDR3, as DNA: TGTGCCAGCAGCCTAGGAGGTCAAAGCTTCTTT.

The chain is built from TRBV4-1 and TRBJ2-1, with TRBD2 identical over 9 bases. Germline lookup yields CDR1 MGHRA and CDR2 YSYEKL. This CDR3 comprises 17 residues. The trim removed 3 bases at V and 3 bases at J, leaving 9 bases unmatched. The CDR3 sequence: CASSHAYSSGGYNEQFF. For the CDR3, the DNA is TGCGCCAGCAGCCATGCCTATAGTAGCGGGGGCTACAATGAGCAGTTCTTC.

The genes are TRBV5-4 and TRBJ2-2; D possibly corresponds to TRBD2 (6 bases). The CDR3 extends over 18 amino acids. Germline V gives CDR1 SGHNT, CDR2 YYREEE (reference sequence). V lost 1 base, J lost 5 bases, and 21 bases lay in between. This CDR3 reads CASSLPPRLGFRTGELFF. In nucleotides, the CDR3 is TGTGCCAGCAGCTTGCCCCCGAGACTAGGATTTAGGACCGGGGAGCTGTTTTTT.

The J gene is TRBJ2-2, the V gene TRBV9; 12 bases are a match to TRBD2. There are 15 residues in the CDR3. V gave up 3 bases and J gave up 6 bases; unmatched junction bases: 3. CDR1 is SGDLS, CDR2 YYNGEE, per germline. Written as DNA, the CDR3 is TGTGCCAGCAGCGCGACTAGCGGGAGTTCCGGGGAGCTGTTTTTT. It is translated as CASSATSGSSGELFF.

The V gene is TRBV28, the J gene TRBJ1-3; D remains unclear. The CDR3 consists of 15 residues. Germline lookup yields CDR1 MDHEN and CDR2 SYDVKM. The germline V and J ends were trimmed by 2 bases and 0 bases, with 8 bases remaining between them. CDR3 amino acids: CASSLTVTSGNTIYF. CDR3 nucleotide sequence: TGTGCCAGCAGTTTAACGGTAACCTCTGGAAACACCATATATTTT.

The J gene is TRBJ1-2, the V gene TRBV6-1, with D hard to call. The CDR3 covers 15 residues. Trimming took off 0 bases at V and 7 bases at J, with 15 bases between the two ends. CDR1 is MNHNS, CDR2 SASEGT, per germline. The CDR3 loop is CASSEAYLSSFGYTF. The CDR3, as DNA: TGTGCCAGCAGTGAAGCGTATCTGTCTTCCTTTGGCTACACCTTC.

The chain has TRBV5-5 and TRBJ2-7, with 10 bases lining up with TRBD1. V shed 1 base and J 5 bases; nucleotides not matched to a gene: 6. The CDR3 length is 15 residues. Germline CDR1 reads SGHKS; CDR2 reads YYEKEE (reference sequence). CDR3 in DNA: TGTGCCAGCAGCTTGACGGGGACAGGGGCAGACGAGCAGTACTTC. It is translated as CASSLTGTGADEQYF.

The chain has TRBV6-1 and TRBJ2-7; D is uncertain. This CDR3 region has 13 residues. Germline V gene lookup returns CDR1 MNHNS and CDR2 SASEGT. Trimming cost V 8 bases and J 9 bases, with 20 bases left between them. The CDR3 bases are TGTGCCAGCTGGGAAGGTCGTTTCTTCGGGCAGTACTTC. This encodes CASWEGRFFGQYF.

The chain joins TRBV5-1 to TRBJ1-2, with 7 bases aligning to TRBD1. The CDR3 consists of 14 residues. Germline assignment: CDR1 SGHRS and CDR2 YFSETQ. V lost 0 bases, J lost 3 bases, and 2 bases stayed unmatched. For the CDR3, the DNA is TGCGCCAGCAGCTTGGGGACAGGAGACTATGGCTACACCTTC. This codes for CASSLGTGDYGYTF.

The sample holds a few counts of this clone. The chain couples TRBV28 to TRBJ1-5; TRBD1 matches at 11 bases. The CDR3 runs 16 residues. With V trimmed by 10 bases and J by 0 bases, 8 bases remained unmatched. Germline values: CDR1 MDHEN, CDR2 SYDVKM. The CDR3 DNA sequence: TGTGCCACTAGGGGACAGGGGGGCTATAGCAATCAGCCCCAGCATTTT. Encoded protein: CATRGQGGYSNQPQHF.

The J gene is TRBJ2-2, the V gene TRBV7-6; TRBD2 matches at 8 bases. V was clipped by 7 bases and J by 7 bases; unmatched bases: 20. The CDR3 consists of 18 residues. Germline V CDR1 and CDR2: SGHVS, FNYEAQ. The CDR3 spells CASTPLAQRELFDGELFF. CDR3 nucleotide sequence: TGTGCCAGCACCCCTCTCGCGCAGCGGGAGTTGTTTGACGGGGAGCTGTTTTTT. Full variable domain (rest looked up from reference TRBV7-6 and TRBJ2-2): GAGVSQSPRYKVTKRGQDVALRCDPISGHVSLYWYRQALGQGPEFLTYFNYEAQQDKSGLPNDRFSAERPEGSISTLTIQRTEQRDSAMYRCASTPLAQRELFDGELFFGEGSRLTVL.

Remarks on this clone: The sample holds other DNA sequences that translate to the same CDR3. V gene TRBV19 combines with J gene TRBJ1-2; 9 bases align to TRBD1. CDR1 is LNHDA and CDR2 is SQIVND in the germline V gene (reference sequence). After removal of 6 bases from V and 3 bases from J, the junction contained 5 bases not matched to a gene. The CDR3 runs to 14 residues. This CDR3 reads CASSLDRGDYGYTF. The CDR3 bases are TGTGCCAGTAGCCTGGACAGGGGTGACTATGGCTACACCTTC.

In its sample, this clone was seen a few times. The chain combines TRBV15 with TRBJ1-2; D unclear. V lost 0 bases and J lost 4, with 30 bases in between. The germline V gene has CDR1 LNHNV and CDR2 YYDKDF (reference sequence). This CDR3 spans 21 amino acids. The CDR3: CATSRDPFVGFNPGEPYGYTF. The CDR3 region has the DNA TGTGCCACCAGCAGAGACCCCTTCGTCGGCTTCAACCCCGGGGAACCCTATGGCTACACCTTC.

This clone is large (0.1 to 1%) in the sample. This chain links TRBV2 with TRBJ1-3; possible D gene TRBD1, 6 bases. Per the germline V gene, CDR1 is SNHLY and CDR2 is FYNNEI. The CDR3 has 15 amino acids. V dropped 2 bases and J dropped 3 bases, with 11 bases sitting between them. CDR3 sequence reads: CASSESWGLGNTIYF. For the CDR3, the DNA is TGTGCCAGCAGTGAATCGTGGGGGCTTGGAAACACCATATATTTT.

The chain couples TRBV27 to TRBJ2-6, with D possibly TRBD1 on 5 matching bases. V was pared by 6 bases and J by 4 bases, with 13 bases between. The CDR3 totals 15 residues. CDR1 and CDR2 (germline): MNHEY, SMNVEV (reference sequence). The CDR3 loop is CASRSSGAGANVLTF. CDR3 DNA sequence: TGTGCCAGCAGGAGTTCTGGGGCCGGGGCCAACGTCCTGACTTTC.

The chain carries TRBV10-3 and TRBJ1-1; weak D call: TRBD1 (5 bases). Trimming pared 4 bases from V and 2 bases from J, leaving 11 bases between. This CDR3 is built from 14 residues. Looked up from germline, CDR1 is ENHRY and CDR2 is SYGVKD. In DNA, the CDR3 is TGTGCCATCAGTGGCGGGACTGTAAACACTGAAGCTTTCTTT. Residues: CAISGGTVNTEAFF.

The chain carries TRBV5-1 and TRBJ1-6, with 7 bases lining up with TRBD1. The CDR3 totals 15 residues. With V trimmed by 1 base and J by 5 bases, 3 bases remained unmatched. Looked up from germline, CDR1 is SGHRS and CDR2 is YFSETQ. CDR3 in amino acids: CASSLRGQDNSPLHF. DNA for the CDR3: TGCGCCAGCAGCTTGAGGGGGCAGGATAATTCACCCCTCCACTTT.

V and J are TRBV9 and TRBJ2-1; 12 positions match TRBD2. This CDR3 contains 17 residues. Germline CDR1 is SGDLS and CDR2 is YYNGEE. The V gene end was trimmed by 4 bases and the J gene end by 7 bases; junction bases not matched to a gene: 12. This CDR3 reads CASSQGALAGGWNEQFF. CDR3 DNA sequence: TGTGCCAGCAGCCAAGGAGCGCTAGCGGGGGGGTGGAATGAGCAGTTCTTC.

The chain employs TRBV11-2 and TRBJ1-2, with 7 positions matching TRBD1. The J segment lost 4 bases and the V segment lost 6 bases, leaving 8 bases of the junction unmatched. Germline-derived CDR1 and CDR2 are SGHAT and FQNNGV. The CDR3 is 14 residues long. CDR3 bases: TGTGCCAGCAGACCCGACAGGGTGGGCTATGGCTACACCTTC. Its translation is CASRPDRVGYGYTF.

A few counts support this clone. The chain has TRBV5-1 and TRBJ1-4; TRBD1 is a possible D gene (5 bases). V was cut by 1 base and J by 4 bases, with 8 bases left in between. The CDR3 covers 14 residues. Germline V lookup: CDR1 SGHRS, CDR2 YFSETQ. The CDR3 DNA follows: TGCGCCAGCAGCTTGAAAGGGGATAATGAAAAACTGTTTTTT. Protein product: CASSLKGDNEKLFF.

The chain is built from TRBV4-1 and TRBJ2-1; 11 nucleotides line up with TRBD2. The CDR3 loop spans 20 amino acids. V was pared by 3 bases and J by 0 bases, with 13 bases of the junction left unmatched. Germline CDR1 and CDR2: MGHRA and YSYEKL. The CDR3 loop reads CASSHSIAGGRLSSYNEQFF. The DNA of the CDR3 is TGCGCCAGCAGCCATTCCATAGCGGGGGGGCGTCTAAGCTCCTACAATGAGCAGTTCTTC.

This clone has more than one count but fewer than ten. J is TRBJ1-2 and V is TRBV30; D might be TRBD1 (5 bases). The germline V gene has CDR1 GTSNPN and CDR2 SVGIG (reference sequence). This CDR3 region has 14 residues. The ends were cut back, 2 bases at V and 5 bases at J, with 15 bases in the middle. DNA for the CDR3: TGTGCCTGGAGTCAGCCGGGGGGGGGTTATGGCTACACCTTC. This gives the protein CAWSQPGGGYGYTF.

The chain couples TRBV5-1 to TRBJ1-5, with D hard to call. CDR3 length: 15 residues. Germline V gene data show CDR1 as SGHRS and CDR2 as YFSETQ. V lost 3 bases to trimming and J lost 0 bases, with 10 bases between them. In nucleotides, the CDR3 is TGCGCCAGCAGCTCGGAGGGCTATAGCAATCAGCCCCAGCATTTT. The encoded protein is CASSSEGYSNQPQHF.

This clone was recorded a few times. The V gene is TRBV2, the J gene TRBJ1-2; D remains ambiguous. This CDR3 is 13 amino acids long. V lost 9 bases and J 8 bases, leaving 19 bases between the germline ends. In germline, CDR1 is SNHLY, CDR2 FYNNEI. Here the CDR3 DNA reads TGTGCCAGATTCCGGGGAGGCTTGGGAGGCTACACCTTC. Encoded protein: CARFRGGLGGYTF.

The V and J genes are TRBV2 and TRBJ1-2, with TRBD1 matching over 7 bases. Germline V CDR1 and CDR2: SNHLY, FYNNEI. This CDR3 contains 12 residues. V trimming: 4 bases; J trimming: 6 bases; junction bases outside the gene matches: 2. The CDR3 loop reads CASSATGDGYTF. In DNA, the CDR3 is TGTGCCAGCAGTGCTACAGGGGATGGCTACACCTTC.

CDR3 nucleotide sequence: TGTGCCAGCAGTTACGGAGATCGCTCTGGAAACACCATATATTTT. Amino acids: CASSYGDRSGNTIYF. The genes are TRBV6-5 and TRBJ1-3; D gene ambiguous. Germline CDR1 and CDR2: MNHEY and SVGAGI. Trimming took 2 bases from V and 0 from J, leaving 8 bases between them. This CDR3 spans 15 amino acids.